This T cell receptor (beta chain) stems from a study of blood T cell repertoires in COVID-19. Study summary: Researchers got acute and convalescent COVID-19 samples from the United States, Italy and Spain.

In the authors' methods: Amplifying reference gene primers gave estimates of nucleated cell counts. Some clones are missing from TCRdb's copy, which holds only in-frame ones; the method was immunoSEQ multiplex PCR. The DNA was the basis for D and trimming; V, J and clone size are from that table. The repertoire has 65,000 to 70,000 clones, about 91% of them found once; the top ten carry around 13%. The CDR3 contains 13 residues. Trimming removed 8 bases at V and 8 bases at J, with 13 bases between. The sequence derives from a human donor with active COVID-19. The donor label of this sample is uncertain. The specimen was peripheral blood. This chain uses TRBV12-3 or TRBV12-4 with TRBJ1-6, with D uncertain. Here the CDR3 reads CASALVRDSPLHF. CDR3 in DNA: TGTGCCAGCGCCCTTGTGAGGGATTCACCCCTCCACTTT.